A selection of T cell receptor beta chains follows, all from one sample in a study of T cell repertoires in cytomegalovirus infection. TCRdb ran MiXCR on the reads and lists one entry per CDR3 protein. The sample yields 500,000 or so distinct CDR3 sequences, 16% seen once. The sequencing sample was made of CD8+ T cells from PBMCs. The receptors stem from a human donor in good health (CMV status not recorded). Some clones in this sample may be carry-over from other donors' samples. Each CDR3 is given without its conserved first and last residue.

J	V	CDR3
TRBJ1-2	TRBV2	ASKSNYGYT
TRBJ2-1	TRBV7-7	ASSPQDARRNEQF
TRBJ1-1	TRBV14	ASSQGRTRNTEAF
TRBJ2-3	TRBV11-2	ASSLSRQSTDTQY
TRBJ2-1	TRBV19	ASSISLTSGGVLGNEQF
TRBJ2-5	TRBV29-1	SVEIGSEGVQETQY
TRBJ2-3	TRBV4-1	ASSQGTGALDTQY
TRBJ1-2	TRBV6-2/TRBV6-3	ASRYRGASYGYT
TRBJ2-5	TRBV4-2	ASSQSVGPQETQY
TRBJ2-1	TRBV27	ASSFRGYNEQF
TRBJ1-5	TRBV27	ASQGPNNQPQH
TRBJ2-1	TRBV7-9	ASQRAGTGRNEQF
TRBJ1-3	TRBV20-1	SAPRTGEGNTIY
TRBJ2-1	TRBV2	ASSDGTGGVDEQF
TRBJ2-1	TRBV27	ASSLLGPYNEQF
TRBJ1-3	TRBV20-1	SASSPYSGNTIY
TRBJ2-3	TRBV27	ASIGTGDFDTQY
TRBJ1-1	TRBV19	ASSMGGTANTEAF
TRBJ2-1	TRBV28	ASSLIGTGLVPIYNEQF
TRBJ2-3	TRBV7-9	ASTEAHVDTQY
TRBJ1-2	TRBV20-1	SARPDRGNYGYT
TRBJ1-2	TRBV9	ASSAPGEGRYGYT
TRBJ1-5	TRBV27	ASSNDRGGNQPQH
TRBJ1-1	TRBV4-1	ASSQDRSGLGTEAF
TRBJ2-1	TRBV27	ASSLTGTSGRVEQF
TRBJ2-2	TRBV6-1	ASRWGDTGELF
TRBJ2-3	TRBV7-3	APTYPTVQGTDTQY
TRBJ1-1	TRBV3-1	ASSHGGQGFKNTEAF
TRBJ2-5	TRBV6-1	ASMNEQLQETQY
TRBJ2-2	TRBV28	ASSSPDRFRLDTGELF
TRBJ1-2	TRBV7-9	ASSLGARRDGGYT
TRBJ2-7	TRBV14	ASSRRQTHEQY
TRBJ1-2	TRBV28	ASSLFGQGDRGYT
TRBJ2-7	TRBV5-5	ASSLSGGTSEQY
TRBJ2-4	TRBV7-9	ASTRQGKNIQY
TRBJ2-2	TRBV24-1	ATSDLGEELGLF
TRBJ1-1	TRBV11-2	ASSIQGWTEAF
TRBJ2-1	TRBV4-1	ASSPPSGRAYQF
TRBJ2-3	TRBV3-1	ASSLGLGDTDTQY
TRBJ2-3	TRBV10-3	AISEKGLADTQY
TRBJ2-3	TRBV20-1	SAREGGGWTDTQY
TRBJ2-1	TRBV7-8	ASSLVPSERVEF
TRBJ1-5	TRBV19	ASSIDREGGNQPQH